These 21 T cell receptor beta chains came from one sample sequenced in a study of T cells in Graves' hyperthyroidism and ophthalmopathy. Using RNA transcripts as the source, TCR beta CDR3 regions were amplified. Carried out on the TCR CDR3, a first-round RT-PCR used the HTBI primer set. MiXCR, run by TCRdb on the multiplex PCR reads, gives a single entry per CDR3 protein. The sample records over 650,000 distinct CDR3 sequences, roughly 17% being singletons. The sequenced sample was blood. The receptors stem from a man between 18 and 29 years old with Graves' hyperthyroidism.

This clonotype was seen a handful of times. CDR3 residues: CASSANRGYEQYF. The CDR3, as DNA: TGTGCCAGCAGTGCCAACAGGGGCTACGAGCAGTACTTC. The gene calls are TRBV6-4 and TRBJ2-7, with 7 bases aligning to TRBD1. J lost 3 bases, V lost 4 bases, and 3 bases had no gene match. The CDR3 loop spans 13 amino acids. Germline assignment: CDR1 MRHNA and CDR2 SNTAGT.

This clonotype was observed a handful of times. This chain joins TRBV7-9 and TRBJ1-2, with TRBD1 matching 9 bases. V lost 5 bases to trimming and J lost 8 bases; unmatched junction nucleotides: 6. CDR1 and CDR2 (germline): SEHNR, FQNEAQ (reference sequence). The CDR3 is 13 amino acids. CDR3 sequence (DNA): TGTGCCAGCAGCCCTGAGGGGACAGGGGGCTACACCTTC. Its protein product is CASSPEGTGGYTF.

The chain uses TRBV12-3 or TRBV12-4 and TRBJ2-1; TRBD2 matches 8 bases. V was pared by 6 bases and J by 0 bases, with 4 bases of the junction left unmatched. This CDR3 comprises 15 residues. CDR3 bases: TGTGCCAGCAGCCGGGAGGGGCCCTCCTACAATGAGCAGTTCTTC. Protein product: CASSREGPSYNEQFF.

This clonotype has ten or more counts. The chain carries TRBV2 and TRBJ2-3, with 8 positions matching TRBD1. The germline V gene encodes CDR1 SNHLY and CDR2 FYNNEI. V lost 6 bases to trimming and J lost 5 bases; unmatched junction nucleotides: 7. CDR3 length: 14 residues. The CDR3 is CASSQTGVEDTQYF. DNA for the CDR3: TGTGCCAGCAGCCAGACAGGGGTGGAAGATACGCAGTATTTT.

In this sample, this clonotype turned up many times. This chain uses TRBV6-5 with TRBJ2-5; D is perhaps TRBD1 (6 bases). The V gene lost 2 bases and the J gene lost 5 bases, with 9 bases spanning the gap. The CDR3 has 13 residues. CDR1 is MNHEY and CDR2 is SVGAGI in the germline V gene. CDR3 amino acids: CASSYRGSETQYF. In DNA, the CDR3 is TGTGCCAGCAGTTACAGGGGGTCGGAGACCCAGTACTTC.

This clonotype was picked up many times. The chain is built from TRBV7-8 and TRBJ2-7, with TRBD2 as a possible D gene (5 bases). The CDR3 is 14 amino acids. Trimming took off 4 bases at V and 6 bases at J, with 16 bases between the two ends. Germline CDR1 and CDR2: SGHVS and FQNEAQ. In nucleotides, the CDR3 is TGTGCCAGCAGCTGGTCCCGGGGTGTGGGCGAGCAGTACTTC. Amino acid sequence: CASSWSRGVGEQYF.

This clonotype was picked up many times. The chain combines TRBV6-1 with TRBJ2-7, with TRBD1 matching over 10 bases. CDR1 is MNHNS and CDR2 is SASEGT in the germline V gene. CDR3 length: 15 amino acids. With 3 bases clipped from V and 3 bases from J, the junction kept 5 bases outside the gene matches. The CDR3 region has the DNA TGTGCCAGCAGTGAGGGGACAGGGGCCCACTACGAGCAGTACTTC. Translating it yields CASSEGTGAHYEQYF.

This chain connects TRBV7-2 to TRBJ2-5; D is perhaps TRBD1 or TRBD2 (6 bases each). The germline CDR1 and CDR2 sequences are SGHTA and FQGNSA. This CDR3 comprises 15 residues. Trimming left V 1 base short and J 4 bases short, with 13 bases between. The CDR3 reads CASSLVRGVRETQYF. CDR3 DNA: TGTGCCAGCAGCTTAGTTAGGGGGGTTAGAGAGACCCAGTACTTC.

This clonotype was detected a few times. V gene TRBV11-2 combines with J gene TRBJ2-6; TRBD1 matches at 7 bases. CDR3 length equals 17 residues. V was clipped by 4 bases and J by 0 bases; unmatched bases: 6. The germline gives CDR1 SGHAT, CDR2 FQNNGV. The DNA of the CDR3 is TGTGCCAGCAGCTCCGGGACAGTCCTCTCTGGGGCCAACGTCCTGACTTTC. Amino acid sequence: CASSSGTVLSGANVLTF.

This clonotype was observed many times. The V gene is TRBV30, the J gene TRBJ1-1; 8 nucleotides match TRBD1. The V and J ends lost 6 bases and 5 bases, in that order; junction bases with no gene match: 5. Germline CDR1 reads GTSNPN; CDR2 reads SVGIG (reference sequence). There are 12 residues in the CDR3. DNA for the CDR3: TGTGCCTGCAGGGGGCGGGGGACTGAAGCTTTCTTT. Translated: CACRGRGTEAFF.

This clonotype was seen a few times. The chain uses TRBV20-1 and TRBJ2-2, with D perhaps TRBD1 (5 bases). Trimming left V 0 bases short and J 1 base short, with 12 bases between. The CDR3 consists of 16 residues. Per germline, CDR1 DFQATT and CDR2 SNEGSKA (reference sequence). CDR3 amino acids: CSARDEAQGNTGELFF. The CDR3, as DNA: TGCAGTGCTAGAGATGAGGCCCAGGGGAACACCGGGGAGCTGTTTTTT.

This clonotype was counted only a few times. The CDR3 bases are TGTGCCAGCAGTCCTCGCAGCCTTTGGGGTACTGAAGCTTTCTTT. Translation: CASSPRSLWGTEAFF. The chain employs TRBV12-3 or TRBV12-4 and TRBJ1-1; D uncertain. Trimming left V 5 bases short and J 5 bases short, with 18 bases between. The CDR3 has 15 amino acids.

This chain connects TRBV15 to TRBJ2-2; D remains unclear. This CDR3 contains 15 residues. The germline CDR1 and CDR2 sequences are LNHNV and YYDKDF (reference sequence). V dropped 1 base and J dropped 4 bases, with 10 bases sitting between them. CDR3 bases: TGTGCCACCAGCAGAGGGACCTATGGCACCGGGGAGCTGTTTTTT. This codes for CATSRGTYGTGELFF.

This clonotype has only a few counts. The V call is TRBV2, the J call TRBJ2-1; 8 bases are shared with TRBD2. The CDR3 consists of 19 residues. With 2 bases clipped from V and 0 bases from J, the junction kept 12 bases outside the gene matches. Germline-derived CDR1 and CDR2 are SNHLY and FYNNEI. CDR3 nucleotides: TGTGCCAGCAGTGAAAGGTTAGCGGGACATTGGAGCTCCTACAATGAGCAGTTCTTC. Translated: CASSERLAGHWSSYNEQFF.

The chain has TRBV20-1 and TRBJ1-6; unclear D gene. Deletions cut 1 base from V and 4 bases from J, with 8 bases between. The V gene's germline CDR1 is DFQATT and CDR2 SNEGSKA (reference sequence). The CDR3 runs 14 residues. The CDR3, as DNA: TGCAGTGCTAGAGTCGGGCCTTATAATTCACCCCTCCACTTT. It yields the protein CSARVGPYNSPLHF.

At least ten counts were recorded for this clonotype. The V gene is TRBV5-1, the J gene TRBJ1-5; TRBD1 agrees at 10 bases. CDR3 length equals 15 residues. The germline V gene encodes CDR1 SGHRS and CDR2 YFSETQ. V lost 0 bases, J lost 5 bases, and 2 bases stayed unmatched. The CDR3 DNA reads TGCGCCAGCAGCTTGGGGGGACAGGGGCATCAGCCCCAGCATTTT. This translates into CASSLGGQGHQPQHF.

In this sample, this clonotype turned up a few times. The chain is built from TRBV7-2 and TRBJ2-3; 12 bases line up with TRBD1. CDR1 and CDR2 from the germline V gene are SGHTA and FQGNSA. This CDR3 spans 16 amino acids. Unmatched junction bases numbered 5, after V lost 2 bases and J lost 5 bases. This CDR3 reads CASSLWGQGAKDTQYF. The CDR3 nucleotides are TGTGCCAGCAGCTTATGGGGACAGGGGGCCAAAGATACGCAGTATTTT.

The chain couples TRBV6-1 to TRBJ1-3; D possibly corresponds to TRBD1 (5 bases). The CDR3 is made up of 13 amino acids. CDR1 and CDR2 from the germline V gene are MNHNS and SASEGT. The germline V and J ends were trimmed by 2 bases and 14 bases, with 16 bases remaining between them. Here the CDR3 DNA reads TGTGCCAGCAGTGAAAACGGGGGGACGGGCGTATATTTT. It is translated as CASSENGGTGVYF.

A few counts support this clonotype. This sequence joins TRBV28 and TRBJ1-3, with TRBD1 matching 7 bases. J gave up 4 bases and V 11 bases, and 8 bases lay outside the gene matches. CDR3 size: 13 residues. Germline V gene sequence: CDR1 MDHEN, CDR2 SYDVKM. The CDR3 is CAGRTGGGNTIYF. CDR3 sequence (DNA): TGTGCCGGGAGGACAGGTGGGGGAAACACCATATATTTT.

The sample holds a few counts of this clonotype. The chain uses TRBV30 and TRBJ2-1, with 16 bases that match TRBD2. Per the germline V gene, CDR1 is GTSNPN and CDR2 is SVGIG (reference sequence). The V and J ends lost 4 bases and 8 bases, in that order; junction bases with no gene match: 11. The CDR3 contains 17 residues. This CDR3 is CAWTLGLAGGPGDEQFF. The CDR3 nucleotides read TGTGCCTGGACATTGGGACTAGCGGGAGGGCCTGGGGATGAGCAGTTCTTC.

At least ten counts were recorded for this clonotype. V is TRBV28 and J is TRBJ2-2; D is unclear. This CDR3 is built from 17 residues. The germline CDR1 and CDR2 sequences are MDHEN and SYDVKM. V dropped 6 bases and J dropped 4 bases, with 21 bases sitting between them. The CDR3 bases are TGTGCCAGCAGCCTGAAGGTCACGGCTTATATCACCGGGGAGCTGTTTTTT. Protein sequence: CASSLKVTAYITGELFF.